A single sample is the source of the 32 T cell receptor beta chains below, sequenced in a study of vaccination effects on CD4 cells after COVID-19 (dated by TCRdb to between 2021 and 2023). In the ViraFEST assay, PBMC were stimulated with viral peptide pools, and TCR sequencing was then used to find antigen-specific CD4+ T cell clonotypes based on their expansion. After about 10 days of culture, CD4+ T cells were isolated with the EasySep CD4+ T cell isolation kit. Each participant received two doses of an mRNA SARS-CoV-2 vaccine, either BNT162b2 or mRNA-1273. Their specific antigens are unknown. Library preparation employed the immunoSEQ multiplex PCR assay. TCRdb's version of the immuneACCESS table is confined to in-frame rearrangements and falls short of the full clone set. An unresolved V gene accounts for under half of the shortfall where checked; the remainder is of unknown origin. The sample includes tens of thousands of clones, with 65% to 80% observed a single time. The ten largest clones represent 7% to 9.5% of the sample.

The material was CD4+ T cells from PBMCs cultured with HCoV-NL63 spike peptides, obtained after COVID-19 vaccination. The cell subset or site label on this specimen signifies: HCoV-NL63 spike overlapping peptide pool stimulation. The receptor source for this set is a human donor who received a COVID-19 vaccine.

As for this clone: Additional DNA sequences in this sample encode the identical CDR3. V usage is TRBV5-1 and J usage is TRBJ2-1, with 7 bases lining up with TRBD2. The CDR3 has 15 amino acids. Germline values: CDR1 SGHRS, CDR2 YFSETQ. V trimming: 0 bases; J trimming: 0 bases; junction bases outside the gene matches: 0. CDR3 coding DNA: TGCGCCAGCAGCTTGGGCGGGAGCTCCTACAATGAGCAGTTCTTC. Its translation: CASSLGGSSYNEQFF.

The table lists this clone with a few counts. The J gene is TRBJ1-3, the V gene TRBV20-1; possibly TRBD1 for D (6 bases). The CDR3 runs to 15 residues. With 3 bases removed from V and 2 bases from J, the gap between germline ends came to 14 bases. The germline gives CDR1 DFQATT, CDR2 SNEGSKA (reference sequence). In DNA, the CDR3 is TGCAGTGCTAGTCCCAGGGGTTTGGCTGGAAACACCATATATTTT. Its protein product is CSASPRGLAGNTIYF.

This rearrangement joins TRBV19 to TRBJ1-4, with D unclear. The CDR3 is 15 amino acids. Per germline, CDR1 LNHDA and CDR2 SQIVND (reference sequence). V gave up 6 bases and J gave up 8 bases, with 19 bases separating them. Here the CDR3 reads CASSIRTNEGEKLFF. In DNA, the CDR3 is TGTGCCAGTAGCATAAGGACGAACGAGGGAGAAAAACTGTTTTTT.

CDR3 DNA: TGTGCCAGCAGCCTGGGACCCAACTATGGCTACACCTTC. Protein sequence: CASSLGPNYGYTF. The chain couples TRBV14 to TRBJ1-2, with D perhaps matching TRBD1 (5 bases). CDR1 is SGHDN and CDR2 is FVKESK in the germline V gene. Trimming took off 4 bases at V and 2 bases at J, with 8 bases between the two ends. The CDR3 totals 13 residues.

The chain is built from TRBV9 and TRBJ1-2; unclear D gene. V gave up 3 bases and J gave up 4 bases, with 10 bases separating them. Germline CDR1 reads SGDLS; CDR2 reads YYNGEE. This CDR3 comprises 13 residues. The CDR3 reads CASSAHRVYGYTF. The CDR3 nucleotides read TGTGCCAGCAGCGCCCACCGGGTCTATGGCTACACCTTC. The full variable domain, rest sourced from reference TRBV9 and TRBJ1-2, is DSGVTQTPKHLITATGQRVTLRCSPRSGDLSVYWYQQSLDQGLQFLIQYYNGEERAKGNILERFSAQQFPDLHSELNLSSLELGDSALYFCASSAHRVYGYTFGSGTRLTVV.

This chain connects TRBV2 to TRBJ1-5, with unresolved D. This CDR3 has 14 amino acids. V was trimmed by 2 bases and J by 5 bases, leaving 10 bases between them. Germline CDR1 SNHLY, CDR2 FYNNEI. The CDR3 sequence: CASSEFSAYQPQHF. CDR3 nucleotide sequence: TGTGCCAGCAGTGAATTCAGCGCTTATCAGCCCCAGCATTTT.

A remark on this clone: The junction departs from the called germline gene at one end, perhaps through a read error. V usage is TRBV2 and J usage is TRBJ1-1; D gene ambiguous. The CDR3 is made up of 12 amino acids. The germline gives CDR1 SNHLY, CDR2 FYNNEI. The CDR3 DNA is TGTGCCAGCAGTGGTCAGAACGCTGAAGCTTTCTTT. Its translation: CASSGQNAEAFF.

CDR3 region: CASSFNREETQYF. DNA of the CDR3: TGTGCCAGCAGCTTTAACAGGGAAGAGACCCAGTACTTC. The chain joins TRBV5-5 to TRBJ2-5; weak D call: TRBD1 (6 bases). Trimming took off 2 bases at V and 3 bases at J, with 8 bases between the two ends. Germline V lookup: CDR1 SGHKS, CDR2 YYEKEE (reference sequence). CDR3 length equals 13 residues.

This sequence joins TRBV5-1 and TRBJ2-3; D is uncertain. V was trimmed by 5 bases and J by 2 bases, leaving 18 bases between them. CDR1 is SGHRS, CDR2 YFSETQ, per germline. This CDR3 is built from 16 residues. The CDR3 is CASRPGWVGDTDTQYF. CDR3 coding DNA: TGCGCCAGCAGGCCCGGTTGGGTAGGTGACACAGATACGCAGTATTTT.

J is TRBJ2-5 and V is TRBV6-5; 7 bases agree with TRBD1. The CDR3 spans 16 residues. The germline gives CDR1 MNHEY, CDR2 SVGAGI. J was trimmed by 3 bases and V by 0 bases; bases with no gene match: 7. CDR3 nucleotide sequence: TGTGCCAGCAGTTACTCGGGGCCCAGGGGGAAAGAGACCCAGTACTTC. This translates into CASSYSGPRGKETQYF.

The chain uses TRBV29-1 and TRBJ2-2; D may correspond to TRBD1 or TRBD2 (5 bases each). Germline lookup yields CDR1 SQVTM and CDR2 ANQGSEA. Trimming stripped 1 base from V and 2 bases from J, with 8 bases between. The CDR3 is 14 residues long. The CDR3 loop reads CSVEVGTNTGELFF. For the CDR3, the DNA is TGCAGCGTTGAAGTTGGGACCAACACCGGGGAGCTGTTTTTT.

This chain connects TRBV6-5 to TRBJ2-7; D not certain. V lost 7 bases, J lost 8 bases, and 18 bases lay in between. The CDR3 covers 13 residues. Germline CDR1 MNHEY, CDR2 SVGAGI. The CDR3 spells CASIKKRVGKQYF. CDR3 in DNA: TGTGCCAGCATAAAAAAACGGGTGGGCAAGCAGTACTTC.

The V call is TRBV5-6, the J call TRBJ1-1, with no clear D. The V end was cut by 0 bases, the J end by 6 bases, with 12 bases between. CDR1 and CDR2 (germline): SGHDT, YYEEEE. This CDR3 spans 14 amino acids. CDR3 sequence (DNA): TGTGCCAGCAGCTTGGTCCCCACGGTCGCTGAAGCTTTCTTT. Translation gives CASSLVPTVAEAFF. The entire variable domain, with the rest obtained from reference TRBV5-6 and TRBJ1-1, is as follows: DAGVTQSPTHLIKTRGQQVTLRCSPKSGHDTVSWYQQALGQGPQFIFQYYEEEERQRGNFPDRFSGHQFPNYSSELNVNALLLGDSALYLCASSLVPTVAEAFFGQGTRLTVV.

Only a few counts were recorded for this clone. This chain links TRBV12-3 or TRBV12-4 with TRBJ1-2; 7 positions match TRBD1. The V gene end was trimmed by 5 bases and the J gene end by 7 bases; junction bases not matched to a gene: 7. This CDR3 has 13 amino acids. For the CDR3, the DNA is TGTGCCAGCAGTGCCGACAGGGCCGGTGGCTACACCTTC. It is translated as CASSADRAGGYTF.

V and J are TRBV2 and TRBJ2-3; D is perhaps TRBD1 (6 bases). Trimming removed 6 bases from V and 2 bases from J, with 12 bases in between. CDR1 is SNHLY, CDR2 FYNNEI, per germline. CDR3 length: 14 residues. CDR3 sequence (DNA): TGTGCCAGCAGAGTCGGGACAAACACAGATACGCAGTATTTT. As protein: CASRVGTNTDTQYF.

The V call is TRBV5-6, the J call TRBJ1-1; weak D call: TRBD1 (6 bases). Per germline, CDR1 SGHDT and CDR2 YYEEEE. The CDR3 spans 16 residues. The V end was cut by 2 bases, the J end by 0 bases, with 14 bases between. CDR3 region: CASSLWGRGMNTEAFF. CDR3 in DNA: TGTGCCAGCAGCTTATGGGGGCGCGGGATGAACACTGAAGCTTTCTTT.

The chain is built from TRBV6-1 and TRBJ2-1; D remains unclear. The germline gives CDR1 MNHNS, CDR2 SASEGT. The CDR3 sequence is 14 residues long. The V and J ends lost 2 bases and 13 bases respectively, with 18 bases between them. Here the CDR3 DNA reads TGTGCCAGCAGTGAAACTATCTCAGGCCAAGCTCAGTTCTTC. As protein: CASSETISGQAQFF.

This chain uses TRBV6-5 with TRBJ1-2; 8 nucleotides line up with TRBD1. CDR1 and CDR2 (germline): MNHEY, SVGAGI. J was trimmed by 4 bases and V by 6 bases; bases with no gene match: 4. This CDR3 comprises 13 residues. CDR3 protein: CASRSGQGYGYTF. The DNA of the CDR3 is TGTGCCAGCAGGTCTGGACAGGGCTATGGCTACACCTTC.

CDR3 sequence: CASSQPTGGEVNEQYF. DNA of the CDR3: TGTGCCAGCAGCCAGCCGACAGGGGGCGAGGTGAACGAGCAGTACTTC. The rearrangement links TRBV4-2 to TRBJ2-7, with 10 bases aligning to TRBD1. After removal of 3 bases from V and 5 bases from J, the junction contained 10 bases not matched to a gene. The CDR3 spans 16 residues. Germline V gene data show CDR1 as LGHNA and CDR2 as YNFKEQ.

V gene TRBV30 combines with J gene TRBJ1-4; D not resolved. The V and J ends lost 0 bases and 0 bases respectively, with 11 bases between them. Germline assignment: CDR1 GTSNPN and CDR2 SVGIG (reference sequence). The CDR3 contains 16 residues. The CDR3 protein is CAWSVFGHATNEKLFF. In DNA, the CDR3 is TGTGCCTGGAGTGTATTTGGGCACGCAACTAATGAAAAACTGTTTTTT.

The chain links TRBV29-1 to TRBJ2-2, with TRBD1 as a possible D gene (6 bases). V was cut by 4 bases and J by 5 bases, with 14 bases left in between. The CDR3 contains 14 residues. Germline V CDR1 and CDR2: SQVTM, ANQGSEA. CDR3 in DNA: TGCAGCGTTGCAGGGGCGAGTGGGACCGGGGAGCTGTTTTTT. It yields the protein CSVAGASGTGELFF.

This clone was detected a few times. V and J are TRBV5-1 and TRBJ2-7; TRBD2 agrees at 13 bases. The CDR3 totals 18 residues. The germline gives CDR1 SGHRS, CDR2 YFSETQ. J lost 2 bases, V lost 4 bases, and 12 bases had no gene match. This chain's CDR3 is CASSKGLAGVSHAYEQYF. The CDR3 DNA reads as TGCGCCAGCAGCAAAGGACTAGCGGGAGTTTCTCACGCCTACGAGCAGTACTTC.

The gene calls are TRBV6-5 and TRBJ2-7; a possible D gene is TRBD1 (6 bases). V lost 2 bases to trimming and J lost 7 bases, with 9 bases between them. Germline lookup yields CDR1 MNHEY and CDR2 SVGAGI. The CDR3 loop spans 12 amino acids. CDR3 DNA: TGTGCCAGCAGTTACGTAGGGGGTGAGCAGTACTTC. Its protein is CASSYVGGEQYF.

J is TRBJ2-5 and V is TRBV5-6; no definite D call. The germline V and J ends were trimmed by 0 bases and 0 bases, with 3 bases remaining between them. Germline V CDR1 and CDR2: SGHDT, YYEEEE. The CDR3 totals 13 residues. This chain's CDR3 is CASSLADQETQYF. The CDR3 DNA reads TGTGCCAGCAGCTTGGCCGACCAAGAGACCCAGTACTTC.

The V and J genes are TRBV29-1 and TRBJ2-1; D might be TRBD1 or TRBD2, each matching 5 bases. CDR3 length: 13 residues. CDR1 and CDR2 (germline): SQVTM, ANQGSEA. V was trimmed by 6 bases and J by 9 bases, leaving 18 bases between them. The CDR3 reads CSVRDPVGSEQFF. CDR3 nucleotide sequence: TGCAGCGTGAGGGACCCCGTAGGCAGTGAGCAGTTCTTC.

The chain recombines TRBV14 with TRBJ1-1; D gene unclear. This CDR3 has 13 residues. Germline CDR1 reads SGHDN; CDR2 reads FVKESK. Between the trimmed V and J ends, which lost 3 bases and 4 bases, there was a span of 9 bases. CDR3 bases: TGTGCCAGCAGCCAGACGGCGAGCACTGAAGCTTTCTTT. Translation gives CASSQTASTEAFF. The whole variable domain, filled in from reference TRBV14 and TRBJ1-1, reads EAGVTQFPSHSVIEKGQTVTLRCDPISGHDNLYWYRRVMGKEIKFLLHFVKESKQDESGMPNNRFLAERTGGTYSTLKVQPAELEDSGVYFCASSQTASTEAFFGQGTRLTVV.

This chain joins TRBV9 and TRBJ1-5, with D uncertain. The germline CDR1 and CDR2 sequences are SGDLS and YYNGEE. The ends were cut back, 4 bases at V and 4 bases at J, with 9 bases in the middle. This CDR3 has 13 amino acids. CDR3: CASSRAQNQPQHF. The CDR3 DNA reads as TGTGCCAGCAGCCGGGCCCAAAATCAGCCCCAGCATTTT. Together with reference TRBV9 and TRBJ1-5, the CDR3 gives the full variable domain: DSGVTQTPKHLITATGQRVTLRCSPRSGDLSVYWYQQSLDQGLQFLIQYYNGEERAKGNILERFSAQQFPDLHSELNLSSLELGDSALYFCASSRAQNQPQHFGDGTRLSIL.

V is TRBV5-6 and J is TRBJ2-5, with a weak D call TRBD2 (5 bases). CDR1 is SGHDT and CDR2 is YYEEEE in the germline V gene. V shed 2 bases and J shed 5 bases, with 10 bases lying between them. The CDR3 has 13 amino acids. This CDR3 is CASSLAGMETQYF. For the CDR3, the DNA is TGTGCCAGCAGCTTAGCCGGGATGGAGACCCAGTACTTC.

This chain's CDR3 is CASSFTGAPVETQYF. For the CDR3, the DNA is TGCGCCAGCAGCTTTACGGGGGCGCCAGTGGAGACCCAGTACTTC. V and J are TRBV5-1 and TRBJ2-5; D may correspond to TRBD1 or TRBD2 (6 bases each). V was shortened by 2 bases and J by 5 bases, with 16 bases between the two germline ends. This CDR3 has 15 residues. Germline values: CDR1 SGHRS, CDR2 YFSETQ.

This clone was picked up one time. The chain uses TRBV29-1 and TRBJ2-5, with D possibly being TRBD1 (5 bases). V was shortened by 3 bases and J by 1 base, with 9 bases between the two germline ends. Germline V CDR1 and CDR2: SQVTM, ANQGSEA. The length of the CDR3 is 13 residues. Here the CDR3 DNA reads TGCAGCGTTGAGGGGCAAGCCCAAGAGACCCAGTACTTC. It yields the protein CSVEGQAQETQYF. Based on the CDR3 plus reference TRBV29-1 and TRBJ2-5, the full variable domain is SAVISQKPSRDICQRGTSLTIQCQVDSQVTMMFWYRQQPGQSLTLIATANQGSEATYESGFVIDKFPISRPNLTFSTLTVSNMSPEDSSIYLCSVEGQAQETQYFGPGTRLLVL.

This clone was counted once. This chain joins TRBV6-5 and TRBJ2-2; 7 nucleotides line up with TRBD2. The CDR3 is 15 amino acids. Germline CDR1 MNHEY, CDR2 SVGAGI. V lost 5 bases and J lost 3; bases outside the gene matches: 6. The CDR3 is CASSKKRDYTGELFF. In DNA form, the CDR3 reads TGTGCCAGCAGTAAAAAGCGGGACTACACCGGGGAGCTGTTTTTT.

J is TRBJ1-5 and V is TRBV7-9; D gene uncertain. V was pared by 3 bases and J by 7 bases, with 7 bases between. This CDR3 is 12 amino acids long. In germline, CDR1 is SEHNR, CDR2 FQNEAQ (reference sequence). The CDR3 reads CASSFTEQPQHF. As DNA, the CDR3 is TGTGCCAGCAGCTTCACAGAGCAGCCCCAGCATTTT. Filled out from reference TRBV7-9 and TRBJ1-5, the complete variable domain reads DTGVSQNPRHKITKRGQNVTFRCDPISEHNRLYWYRQTLGQGPEFLTYFQNEAQLEKSRLLSDRFSAERPKGSFSTLEIQRTEQGDSAMYLCASSFTEQPQHFGDGTRLSIL.